These 2 T cell receptor beta chains originate from one sample sequenced in a study of human T cells and chemical hapten exposure. Time point indicated: patch test 1, 2 weeks after DPC sensitization. Treatment specified: therapeutic diphenylcyclopropenone sensitization with weekly scalp DPC. MiXCR was run by TCRdb on the RACE reads, yielding one entry per CDR3 protein. The table shows approximately 80,000 distinct CDR3 sequences, with about 10% occurring only once. The sequenced sample was whole blood, obtained in connection with sensitization to the hapten diphenylcyclopropenone (DPC). These receptors were collected from a woman in her fifties or sixties with alopecia areata. Some clones in this sample may be carry-over from other donors' samples.

This clonotype came up many times. The V call is TRBV7-6, the J call TRBJ1-6, with TRBD1 matching over 10 bases. Germline loops: CDR1 SGHVS, CDR2 FNYEAQ. The length of the CDR3 is 14 residues. Germline trimming cut 4 bases from V and 7 bases from J; bases unmatched to any gene: 1. This CDR3 is CASSSDRGNSPLHF. The CDR3 nucleotides are TGTGCCAGCAGCTCGGACAGGGGGAATTCACCCCTCCACTTT.

Many counts were recorded for this clonotype. The J gene is TRBJ2-6, the V gene TRBV21-1; TRBD1, the D gene given by the table, was not confirmed from the DNA. TRBV21-1 is classified as a pseudogene. The CDR3 runs 18 residues. As DNA, the CDR3 is TGTGCCAGCAGCATTCGGACAGGGTATTTCTCTGGGGCCAACGTCCTGACTTTC. Encoded protein: CASSIRTGYFSGANVLTF.